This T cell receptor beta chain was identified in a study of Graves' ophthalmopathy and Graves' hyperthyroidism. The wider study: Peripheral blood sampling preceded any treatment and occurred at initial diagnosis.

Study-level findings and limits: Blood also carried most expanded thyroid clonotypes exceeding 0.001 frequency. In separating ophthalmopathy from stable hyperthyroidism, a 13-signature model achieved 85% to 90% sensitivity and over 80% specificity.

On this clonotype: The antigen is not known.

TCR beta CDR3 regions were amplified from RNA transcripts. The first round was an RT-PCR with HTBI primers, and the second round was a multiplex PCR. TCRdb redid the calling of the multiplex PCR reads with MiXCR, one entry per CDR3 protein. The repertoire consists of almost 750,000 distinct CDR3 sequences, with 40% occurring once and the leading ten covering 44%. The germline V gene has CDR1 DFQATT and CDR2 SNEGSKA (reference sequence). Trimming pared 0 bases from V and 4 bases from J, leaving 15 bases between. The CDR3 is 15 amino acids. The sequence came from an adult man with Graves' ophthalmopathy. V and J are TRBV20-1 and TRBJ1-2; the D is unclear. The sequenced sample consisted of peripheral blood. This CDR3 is CSARDTLIAGYGYTF. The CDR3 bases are TGCAGTGCTAGAGATACCCTAATTGCGGGCTATGGCTACACCTTC.